Listed below are T cell receptor beta chains from one sample, sequenced in a study of CD8 T cells in Susac syndrome. TCRdb used MiXCR to reprocess the immunoSEQ multiplex PCR reads, holding one entry per CDR3 protein. The data contain a few hundred thousand distinct CDR3 sequences, more than 70% of them singletons. Sequencing used CD8+ T cells from PBMCs. These receptors were obtained from a human donor with multiple sclerosis. The CDR3 runs from the conserved cysteine through the conserved F or W. D genes are given only for firm matches. Size is omitted from some rows. Given values are once, few, many or a class for expanded clones.

>few|TRBV5-6|.|TRBJ2-7
TGTGCCAGCAGCTTCGGTCGGTTCGGATCCTACGAGCAGTACTTC
CASSFGRFGSYEQYF
>.|TRBV27|.|TRBJ2-3
TGTGCCAGCAGTTTATTCGTTAATGTGGTTGGCGAGTTTGTTGCAGATACGCAGTATTTT
CASSLFVNVVGEFVADTQYF
>.|TRBV2|.|TRBJ2-3
TGTGCCAGCTTTTCGCTAGCGATAGATACGCAGTATTTT
CASFSLAIDTQYF
>once|TRBV2|.|TRBJ2-7
TGTGCCAGCTTACCGGAGAGCTCCTACGAGCAGTACTTC
CASLPESSYEQYF
>once|TRBV29-1|TRBD1|TRBJ2-7
TGCAGCGTCCTCTCGGGACAGGCCGAGCAGTACTTC
CSVLSGQAEQYF
>.|TRBV27|.|TRBJ1-5
TGTGCCAGCAGTCAAGCTGGAGGCCAGCCCCAGCATTTT
CASSQAGGQPQHF
>.|TRBV28|.|TRBJ2-1
TGTGCCAGCAGTTTATTGATCTACGGTGAGCAGTTCTTC
CASSLLIYGEQFF
>.|TRBV20-1|.|TRBJ2-1
TGCAGTGGGGGGGGACAGTTGAGTGAGCAGTTCTTC
CSGGGQLSEQFF
>.|TRBV7-9|.|TRBJ2-1
TGTGCCAGCAGCTCCGTTCACGATGAGCAGTTCTTC
CASSSVHDEQFF
>.|TRBV7-8|TRBD2|TRBJ2-4
TGTGCCAGCAGCGCGGGACTAGCGGGAACCAAAAACATTCAGTACTTC
CASSAGLAGTKNIQYF
>.|TRBV5-8|.|TRBJ2-5
TGTGCCAGCAGCCAAGGGACGGCCGATCAAGAGACCCAGTACTTC
CASSQGTADQETQYF
>.|TRBV30|TRBD1|TRBJ1-2
TGTGCCTTCCCTCTTCCGGGACAGGGGGACTATGGCTACACCTTC
CAFPLPGQGDYGYTF
>.|TRBV5-1|.|TRBJ2-2
TGCGCCAGCAGCTTGGCCGGCGGGGCTAGCACCGGGGAGCTGTTTTTT
CASSLAGGASTGELFF
>.|TRBV7-9|TRBD1|TRBJ1-2
TGTGCCAGCAGTTCCCCAGGGGGCTATGGCTACACCTTC
CASSSPGGYGYTF
>.|TRBV20-1|TRBD1|TRBJ2-4
TGCAGTGCTAGAGATGATGGGACAGCCCTACCTAAAAACATTCAGTACTTC
CSARDDGTALPKNIQYF
>.|TRBV5-1|.|TRBJ2-3
TGCGCCAGCAGCTCCCGGGACCATGGAAATACGCAGTATTTT
CASSSRDHGNTQYF
>.|TRBV27|TRBD1|TRBJ1-4
TGTGCCAGCAGTTTATACAGGGGCGAAAAACTGTTTTTT
CASSLYRGEKLFF
>.|TRBV4-1|TRBD1|TRBJ2-1
TGCGCCAGCAGCCACCCCGGGACAGACCACAATGAGCAGTTCTTC
CASSHPGTDHNEQFF
>.|TRBV13|TRBD1|TRBJ2-1
TGTGCCAGCAGCCCAACCGGGACAGGGGCCTACAATGAGCAGTTCTTC
CASSPTGTGAYNEQFF
>.|TRBV5-1|.|TRBJ2-1
TGCGCCAGCAGCTTTTTGACACGGGGGGCGGCCGGTGATGAGCAGTTCTTC
CASSFLTRGAAGDEQFF
>.|TRBV5-5|TRBD1|TRBJ2-1
TGTGCCAGCAGCTTCCCGGGACAGGGCCCAACTCCAAATGAGCAGTTCTTC
CASSFPGQGPTPNEQFF